This is a list of T cell receptor beta chains from one sample in a study of shared clonotypes between healthy human individuals. The assay was immunoSEQ multiplex PCR, and TCRdb's table has in-frame clones only and misses some. Here the sample spans about 2 million clones, approximately 94% being singletons. Material: naive CD8+ T cells sorted from blood. These receptors came from a man younger than 30 in good health. Both conserved end residues are part of each CDR3. The order of the fields is D gene, J gene, clone size, V gene, CDR3 protein, CDR3 DNA. The D gene is left open where the match is weak. Some rows have no size entry. The others give once, few or many, or a class for an expanded clone.

D gene: TRBD1; J gene: TRBJ1-1; clone size: NA; V gene: TRBV5-6; CDR3 protein: CASSAPGQPDTEAFF; CDR3 DNA: TGTGCCAGCAGCGCGCCGGGACAGCCTGACACTGAAGCTTTCTTT
D gene: TRBD2; J gene: TRBJ2-1; clone size: NA; V gene: TRBV7-6; CDR3 protein: CASSLAPLSAGIYNEQFF; CDR3 DNA: TGTGCCAGCAGCTTAGCCCCCCTCTCAGCGGGGATTTACAATGAGCAGTTCTTC
D gene: TRBD1; J gene: TRBJ2-7; clone size: NA; V gene: TRBV19; CDR3 protein: CASSIVVQGVYEQYF; CDR3 DNA: TGTGCCAGTAGTATCGTTGTACAGGGGGTCTACGAGCAGTACTTC
D gene: TRBD2; J gene: TRBJ2-3; clone size: NA; V gene: TRBV15; CDR3 protein: CATSRGLAVTDTQYF; CDR3 DNA: TGTGCCACCAGCAGAGGACTAGCGGTAACAGATACGCAGTATTTT
D gene: NA; J gene: TRBJ2-7; clone size: NA; V gene: TRBV4-1; CDR3 protein: CASSQPPGLAPDEQYF; CDR3 DNA: TGCGCCAGCAGCCAACCCCCCGGGCTAGCGCCTGACGAGCAGTACTTC
D gene: NA; J gene: TRBJ2-1; clone size: NA; V gene: TRBV7-9; CDR3 protein: CASSLAVPFF; CDR3 DNA: TGTGCCAGCAGCTTAGCGGTTCCGTTCTTC
D gene: NA; J gene: TRBJ1-5; clone size: NA; V gene: TRBV7-8; CDR3 protein: CASSLAPEGWQPQHF; CDR3 DNA: TGTGCCAGCAGCTTAGCGCCTGAAGGTTGGCAGCCCCAGCATTTT
D gene: NA; J gene: TRBJ2-6; clone size: NA; V gene: TRBV5-4; CDR3 protein: CASSLTGTGANVLTF; CDR3 DNA: TGTGCCAGCAGCTTGACAGGGACCGGGGCCAACGTCCTGACTTTC
D gene: NA; J gene: TRBJ2-2; clone size: once; V gene: TRBV4-1; CDR3 protein: CASSDRTGAGELFF; CDR3 DNA: TGCGCCAGCAGCGATAGGACGGGGGCCGGGGAGCTGTTTTTT
D gene: TRBD1; J gene: TRBJ2-7; clone size: once; V gene: TRBV6-5; CDR3 protein: CASGTAQTYEQYF; CDR3 DNA: TGTGCCAGCGGGACAGCCCAAACCTACGAGCAGTACTTC
D gene: TRBD1; J gene: TRBJ1-2; clone size: NA; V gene: TRBV27; CDR3 protein: CASSFPGGGYTF; CDR3 DNA: TGTGCCAGCAGTTTCCCAGGGGGCGGCTACACCTTC
D gene: TRBD2; J gene: TRBJ2-3; clone size: NA; V gene: TRBV4-3; CDR3 protein: CASSQLLASGTDTQYF; CDR3 DNA: TGCGCCAGCAGCCAATTACTAGCGAGTGGCACAGATACGCAGTATTTT
D gene: NA; J gene: TRBJ2-7; clone size: NA; V gene: TRBV5-6; CDR3 protein: CASSSWRGDQYEQYF; CDR3 DNA: TGTGCCAGCAGTTCTTGGAGGGGGGACCAGTACGAGCAGTACTTC
D gene: NA; J gene: TRBJ2-1; clone size: NA; V gene: TRBV9; CDR3 protein: CASSTGGYNKQFF; CDR3 DNA: TGTGCCAGCAGCACCGGGGGATACAATAAGCAGTTCTTC
D gene: TRBD1; J gene: TRBJ1-5; clone size: NA; V gene: TRBV7-6; CDR3 protein: CASSTGTGTNQPQHF; CDR3 DNA: TGTGCCAGCAGCACCGGGACAGGGACGAATCAGCCCCAGCATTTT
D gene: NA; J gene: TRBJ2-3; clone size: NA; V gene: TRBV2; CDR3 protein: CASSEGAGVNTDTQYF; CDR3 DNA: TGTGCCAGCAGTGAAGGGGCAGGGGTTAACACAGATACGCAGTATTTT
D gene: NA; J gene: TRBJ2-1; clone size: NA; V gene: TRBV11-2; CDR3 protein: CASSLVGDEQFF; CDR3 DNA: TGTGCCAGCAGCCTAGTGGGGGATGAGCAGTTCTTC
D gene: TRBD1; J gene: TRBJ1-4; clone size: NA; V gene: TRBV7-9; CDR3 protein: CASSGTGTGGSTNEKLFF; CDR3 DNA: TGTGCCAGCAGCGGTACCGGGACAGGAGGATCAACTAATGAAAAACTGTTTTTT
D gene: NA; J gene: TRBJ1-1; clone size: NA; V gene: TRBV5-1; CDR3 protein: CASSSSGVVRGLDTEAFF; CDR3 DNA: TGCGCCAGCAGCTCGTCCGGTGTGGTCAGGGGCTTGGACACTGAAGCTTTCTTT
D gene: TRBD1; J gene: TRBJ1-2; clone size: NA; V gene: TRBV28; CDR3 protein: CASSFSGGTYGYTF; CDR3 DNA: TGTGCCAGCAGTTTCTCAGGGGGCACCTATGGCTACACCTTC
D gene: NA; J gene: TRBJ1-2; clone size: NA; V gene: TRBV11-2; CDR3 protein: CASSLDPADGYTF; CDR3 DNA: TGTGCCAGCAGCTTAGATCCGGCGGACGGCTACACCTTC
D gene: NA; J gene: TRBJ2-2; clone size: NA; V gene: TRBV2; CDR3 protein: CASSEGQSPGELFF; CDR3 DNA: TGTGCCAGCAGTGAAGGACAAAGCCCCGGGGAGCTGTTTTTT
D gene: NA; J gene: TRBJ1-5; clone size: NA; V gene: TRBV19; CDR3 protein: CASNVDRSNQPQHF; CDR3 DNA: TGTGCCAGTAATGTCGACCGGAGCAATCAGCCCCAGCATTTT
D gene: NA; J gene: TRBJ1-1; clone size: few; V gene: TRBV4-1; CDR3 protein: CASSRTDRHTEAFF; CDR3 DNA: TGCGCCAGCAGCCGAACCGACAGGCACACTGAAGCTTTCTTT
D gene: NA; J gene: TRBJ2-6; clone size: NA; V gene: TRBV29-1; CDR3 protein: CSVEAPQSGANVLTF; CDR3 DNA: TGCAGCGTTGAGGCCCCCCAATCTGGGGCCAACGTCCTGACTTTC
D gene: TRBD2; J gene: TRBJ2-7; clone size: NA; V gene: TRBV18; CDR3 protein: CASSSNSGGDEQYF; CDR3 DNA: TGTGCCAGCTCATCCAATTCGGGAGGGGACGAGCAGTACTTC
D gene: TRBD2; J gene: TRBJ2-5; clone size: NA; V gene: TRBV5-4; CDR3 protein: CASTSGEGTETQYF; CDR3 DNA: TGTGCCAGCACCTCCGGGGAGGGGACGGAGACCCAGTACTTC
D gene: TRBD2; J gene: TRBJ2-5; clone size: NA; V gene: TRBV27; CDR3 protein: CASQSGDGETQYF; CDR3 DNA: TGTGCCAGCCAAAGCGGGGACGGGGAGACCCAGTACTTC
D gene: NA; J gene: TRBJ2-1; clone size: NA; V gene: TRBV5-4; CDR3 protein: CASSANWSDEQFF; CDR3 DNA: TGTGCCAGCAGCGCCAACTGGTCCGATGAGCAGTTCTTC
D gene: NA; J gene: TRBJ2-7; clone size: NA; V gene: TRBV6-1; CDR3 protein: CASSEKDHSSYEQYF; CDR3 DNA: TGTGCCAGCAGTGAGAAGGATCATAGCTCCTACGAGCAGTACTTC
D gene: NA; J gene: TRBJ2-5; clone size: NA; V gene: TRBV7-9; CDR3 protein: CASSLVRGQETQYF; CDR3 DNA: TGTGCCAGCAGCTTAGTCCGCGGGCAAGAGACCCAGTACTTC
D gene: TRBD2; J gene: TRBJ2-7; clone size: NA; V gene: TRBV19; CDR3 protein: CASSPGTSGRYEQYF; CDR3 DNA: TGTGCCAGTAGTCCTGGGACTAGCGGGCGATACGAGCAGTACTTC
D gene: NA; J gene: TRBJ1-2; clone size: NA; V gene: TRBV29-1; CDR3 protein: CSVVTPGQLSYTF; CDR3 DNA: TGCAGCGTGGTCACCCCAGGGCAGCTCAGCTACACCTTC
D gene: TRBD1; J gene: TRBJ2-2; clone size: NA; V gene: TRBV19; CDR3 protein: CARPGTGSLGTGELFF; CDR3 DNA: TGTGCCAGACCCGGGACAGGGTCTTTGGGGACCGGGGAGCTGTTTTTT
D gene: TRBD1; J gene: TRBJ2-5; clone size: NA; V gene: TRBV4-1; CDR3 protein: CASSQADRGQETQYF; CDR3 DNA: TGCGCCAGCAGCCAAGCGGACAGGGGGCAAGAGACCCAGTACTTC
D gene: NA; J gene: TRBJ2-3; clone size: NA; V gene: TRBV5-8; CDR3 protein: CASSRGRDTQYF; CDR3 DNA: TGTGCCAGCAGCCGAGGGCGGGATACGCAGTATTTT
D gene: TRBD2; J gene: TRBJ2-3; clone size: NA; V gene: TRBV29-1; CDR3 protein: CSASGLAGTDTQYF; CDR3 DNA: TGCAGCGCATCGGGACTAGCGGGCACAGATACGCAGTATTTT
D gene: NA; J gene: TRBJ2-4; clone size: NA; V gene: TRBV6-1; CDR3 protein: CASSEISPLAKNIQYF; CDR3 DNA: TGTGCCAGCAGTGAAATATCCCCCCTAGCCAAAAACATTCAGTACTTC
D gene: NA; J gene: TRBJ1-1; clone size: once; V gene: TRBV7-6; CDR3 protein: CASSLEGNTEAFF; CDR3 DNA: TGTGCCAGCAGCCTGGAAGGGAACACTGAAGCTTTCTTT
D gene: NA; J gene: TRBJ1-1; clone size: NA; V gene: TRBV27; CDR3 protein: CASGAGAGTEAFF; CDR3 DNA: TGTGCCAGCGGCGCAGGGGCGGGGACTGAAGCTTTCTTT
D gene: TRBD1; J gene: TRBJ2-5; clone size: NA; V gene: TRBV19; CDR3 protein: CASSYGTGLVGETQYF; CDR3 DNA: TGTGCCAGTAGTTACGGGACAGGGCTGGTGGGGGAGACCCAGTACTTC
D gene: TRBD1; J gene: TRBJ1-2; clone size: NA; V gene: TRBV4-3; CDR3 protein: CASSQVYSGQDYGYTF; CDR3 DNA: TGCGCCAGCAGCCAAGTCTACTCAGGACAGGACTATGGCTACACCTTC
D gene: NA; J gene: TRBJ1-2; clone size: NA; V gene: TRBV28; CDR3 protein: CASKTPRAGTYGYTF; CDR3 DNA: TGTGCCAGCAAAACCCCCAGGGCGGGGACCTATGGCTACACCTTC
D gene: NA; J gene: TRBJ1-1; clone size: once; V gene: TRBV2; CDR3 protein: CASKVEVPEAFF; CDR3 DNA: TGTGCCAGCAAGGTAGAAGTTCCTGAAGCTTTCTTT
D gene: TRBD1; J gene: TRBJ1-5; clone size: few; V gene: TRBV7-9; CDR3 protein: CASSLGGRGLDQPQHF; CDR3 DNA: TGTGCCAGCAGCTTAGGGGGCAGGGGGCTCGATCAGCCCCAGCATTTT
D gene: TRBD1; J gene: TRBJ2-7; clone size: NA; V gene: TRBV7-9; CDR3 protein: CASSSNSGTGGEQYF; CDR3 DNA: TGTGCCAGCAGCTCCAACTCCGGGACAGGGGGGGAGCAGTACTTC
D gene: TRBD1; J gene: TRBJ1-2; clone size: NA; V gene: TRBV7-8; CDR3 protein: CASSLARTGGDGYTF; CDR3 DNA: TGTGCCAGCAGCTTAGCGCGGACAGGGGGCGATGGCTACACCTTC
D gene: NA; J gene: TRBJ2-3; clone size: NA; V gene: TRBV7-9; CDR3 protein: CASSLPPFGTDTQYF; CDR3 DNA: TGTGCCAGCAGCCTCCCTCCTTTTGGCACAGATACGCAGTATTTT
D gene: NA; J gene: TRBJ1-1; clone size: NA; V gene: TRBV6-5; CDR3 protein: CASRDTEAFF; CDR3 DNA: TGTGCCAGCAGGGACACTGAAGCTTTCTTT
D gene: NA; J gene: TRBJ1-2; clone size: few; V gene: TRBV7-9; CDR3 protein: CASSSSAGFDYGYTF; CDR3 DNA: TGTGCCAGCAGCTCCTCCGCCGGGTTCGACTATGGTTACACCTTC
D gene: NA; J gene: TRBJ1-5; clone size: NA; V gene: TRBV27; CDR3 protein: CASSLRGSNQPQHF; CDR3 DNA: TGTGCCAGCAGTTTAAGAGGTAGCAATCAGCCCCAGCATTTT
D gene: NA; J gene: TRBJ1-4; clone size: NA; V gene: TRBV4-1; CDR3 protein: CASSPRQALNEKLFF; CDR3 DNA: TGCGCCAGCAGCCCGAGACAGGCGCTTAATGAAAAACTGTTTTTT
D gene: NA; J gene: TRBJ2-7; clone size: few; V gene: TRBV5-4; CDR3 protein: CASSLEYEQYF; CDR3 DNA: TGTGCCAGCAGCTTGGAATACGAGCAGTACTTC
D gene: TRBD1; J gene: TRBJ2-1; clone size: NA; V gene: TRBV9; CDR3 protein: CASSVAAGTGGNEQFF; CDR3 DNA: TGTGCCAGCAGCGTAGCTGCGGGGACAGGGGGCAATGAGCAGTTCTTC